This T cell receptor beta chain appears in the sequencing data of a study of cytomegalovirus exposure and HLA in healthy donors. The PCR contained 60 Vbeta and 13 Jbeta primers. Libraries were prepared by immunoSEQ multiplex PCR; TCRdb keeps only in-frame clonotypes and omits some of them. The table records 200,000 or so clones, 80% to 85% of them present only once. The CDR3 loop spans 15 amino acids. Unmatched junction bases numbered 11, after V lost 7 bases and J lost 4 bases. CDR1 and CDR2 from the germline V gene are MDHEN and SYDVKM. This receptor was taken from a woman aged 40 to 50 in good health and CMV-seronegative. The sequenced material came from PBMCs. J is TRBJ1-2 and V is TRBV28; 8 bases are a match to TRBD1. CDR3 region: CASTITRTGRYGYTF. The CDR3 DNA reads as TGTGCCAGCACCATAACCCGGACAGGGCGCTATGGCTACACCTTC.